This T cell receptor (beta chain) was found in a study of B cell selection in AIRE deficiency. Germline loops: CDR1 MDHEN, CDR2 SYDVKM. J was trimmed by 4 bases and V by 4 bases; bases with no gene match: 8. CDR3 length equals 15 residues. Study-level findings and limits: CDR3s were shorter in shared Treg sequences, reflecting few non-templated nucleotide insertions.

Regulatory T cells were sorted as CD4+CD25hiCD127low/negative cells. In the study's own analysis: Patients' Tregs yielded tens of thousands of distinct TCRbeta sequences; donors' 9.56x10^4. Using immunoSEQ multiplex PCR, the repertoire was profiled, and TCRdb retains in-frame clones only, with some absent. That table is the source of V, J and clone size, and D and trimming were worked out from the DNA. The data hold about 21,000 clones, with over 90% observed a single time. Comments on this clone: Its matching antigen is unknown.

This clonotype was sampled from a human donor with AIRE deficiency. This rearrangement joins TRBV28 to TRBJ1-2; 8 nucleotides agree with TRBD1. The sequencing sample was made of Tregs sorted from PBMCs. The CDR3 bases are TGTGCCAGCAGTTACCCAGGGGGCTTACTCTATGGCTACACCTTC. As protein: CASSYPGGLLYGYTF.